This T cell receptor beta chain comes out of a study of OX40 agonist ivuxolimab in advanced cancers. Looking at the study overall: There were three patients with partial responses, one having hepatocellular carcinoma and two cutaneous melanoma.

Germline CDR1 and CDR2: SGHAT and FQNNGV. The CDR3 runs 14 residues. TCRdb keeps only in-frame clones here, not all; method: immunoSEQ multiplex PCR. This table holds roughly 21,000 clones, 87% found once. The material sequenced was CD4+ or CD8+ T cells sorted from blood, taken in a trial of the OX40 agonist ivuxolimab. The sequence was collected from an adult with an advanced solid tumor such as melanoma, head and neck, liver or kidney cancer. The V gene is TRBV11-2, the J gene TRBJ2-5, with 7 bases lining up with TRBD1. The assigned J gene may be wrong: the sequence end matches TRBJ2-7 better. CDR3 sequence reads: CASSFTGTDYEQYF. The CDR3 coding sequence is TGTGCCAGCAGCTTCACTGGGACAGACTACGAGCAGTACTTC.